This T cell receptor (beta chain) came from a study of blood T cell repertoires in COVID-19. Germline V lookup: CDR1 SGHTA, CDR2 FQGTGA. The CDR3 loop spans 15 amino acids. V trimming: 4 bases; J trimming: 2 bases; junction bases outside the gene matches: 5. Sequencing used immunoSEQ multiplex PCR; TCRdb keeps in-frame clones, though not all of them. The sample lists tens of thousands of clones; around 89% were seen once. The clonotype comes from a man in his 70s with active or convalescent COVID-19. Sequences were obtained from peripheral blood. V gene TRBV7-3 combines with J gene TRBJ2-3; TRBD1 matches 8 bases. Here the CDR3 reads CASSYATGVTDTQYF. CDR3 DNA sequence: TGTGCCAGCAGCTACGCGACAGGGGTCACAGATACGCAGTATTTT.